These T cell receptor beta chains were read from a single sample in a study of CD8 T cells in ankylosing spondylitis. TCRdb re-analysed the 5' RACE reads in MiXCR, keeping a single row per CDR3 protein. The sample lists fewer than 250,000 distinct CDR3 sequences, approximately 10% occurring once. The sequencing input was blood, either unsorted or a sorted T cell fraction (not recorded which). Receptor source: a male donor with ankylosing spondylitis or in good health (not recorded which). Each CDR3 is given with its conserved first and last residue. D genes are given only for firm matches. Expanded clones are given a class, and other clones once, few, many or no size at all.

TRBD2,TRBV20-1,TRBJ2-3,many,CSAEGLAGGPVSTDTQYF,TGCAGTGCTGAAGGACTAGCGGGGGGTCCCGTGAGTACAGATACGCAGTATTTT
TRBD1,TRBV30,TRBJ2-3,.,CAWSGGRGQDTQYF,TGTGCCTGGAGTGGGGGCAGGGGGCAAGATACGCAGTATTTT
.,TRBV5-1,TRBJ2-1,many,CASSLSQGFDEQFF,TGCGCCAGCAGCTTGAGTCAGGGGTTCGATGAGCAGTTCTTC
.,TRBV5-1,TRBJ2-5,many,CASRTAPEETQYF,TGCGCCAGCAGAACAGCCCCAGAAGAGACCCAGTACTTC
TRBD1,TRBV24-1,TRBJ2-6,many,CATSDRTGSGANVLTF,TGTGCCACCAGTGATCGGACAGGGTCTGGGGCCAACGTCCTGACTTTC
.,TRBV7-8,TRBJ2-2,few,CASSLDGALNGELFF,TGTGCCAGCAGCTTAGATGGGGCACTTAACGGGGAGCTGTTTTTT
.,TRBV20-1,TRBJ2-7,many,CSAEVSGKTYEQYF,TGCAGTGCTGAAGTGTCCGGGAAGACCTACGAGCAGTACTTC
TRBD2,TRBV6-5,TRBJ2-5,.,CASSYRSGGRETQYF,TGTGCCAGCAGTTACCGGAGCGGGGGGCGAGAGACCCAGTACTTC
.,TRBV5-1,TRBJ2-5,.,CASSLDGSYQETQYF,TGCGCCAGCAGCTTGGACGGATCGTACCAAGAGACCCAGTACTTC
.,TRBV20-1,TRBJ1-4,many,CSASWTATNEKLFF,TGCAGTGCTAGCTGGACGGCAACTAATGAAAAACTGTTTTTT
TRBD1,TRBV12-3/TRBV12-4,TRBJ1-1,many,CASSLGGTGNTEAFF,TGTGCCAGCAGTTTAGGGGGGACAGGGAACACTGAAGCTTTCTTT
TRBD1,TRBV12-3/TRBV12-4,TRBJ1-2,.,CASSPETGGLNYGYTF,TGTGCCAGCAGTCCCGAGACAGGGGGCCTTAACTATGGCTACACCTTC
TRBD1,TRBV11-2,TRBJ2-2,.,CASSRGPDTGELFF,TGTGCCAGCAGTAGGGGGCCCGACACCGGGGAGCTGTTTTTT
.,TRBV28,TRBJ1-2,.,CASIPSIGGYGYTF,TGTGCCAGCATACCATCCATCGGGGGCTATGGCTACACCTTC
TRBD1,TRBV20-1,TRBJ2-6,many,CSASTDRTNVLTF,TGCAGTGCTAGTACGGACAGGACCAACGTCCTGACTTTC
.,TRBV15,TRBJ2-3,.,CATSRDGTRQYF,TGTGCCACCAGCAGAGATGGGACCCGGCAGTATTTT
.,TRBV5-1,TRBJ2-5,many,CASSLSPRGSHQETQYF,TGCGCCAGCAGCTTGTCCCCCCGGGGGTCCCATCAAGAGACCCAGTACTTC
TRBD1,TRBV12-3/TRBV12-4,TRBJ2-7,many,CASRLGQGYYEQYF,TGTGCCAGCCGTCTAGGACAGGGGTACTACGAGCAGTACTTC
.,TRBV5-6,TRBJ2-1,.,CASSLLAGVNEQFF,TGTGCCAGCAGCTTGCTGGCAGGGGTCAATGAGCAGTTCTTC
.,TRBV29-1,TRBJ1-2,.,CSVLSRGRWVVCGGYTF,TGCAGCGTCCTAAGTAGGGGACGATGGGTGGTTTGCGGCGGCTACACCTTC